This TCR beta chain was obtained from a study of blood T cell repertoires in COVID-19. Generated by immunoSEQ multiplex PCR, the TCRdb table keeps only in-frame clones and is missing some. The table records roughly 160,000 clones, 60% to 85% of them present only once. The CDR3 totals 14 residues. The V end lost 2 bases, the J end lost 6 bases, and 12 bases lay between the germline ends. The germline CDR1 and CDR2 sequences are SGHKS and YYEKEE (reference sequence). Those enrolled in Seattle joined during active infection and were followed longitudinally afterward. Sequenced input: peripheral blood. The rearrangement joins TRBV5-5 to TRBJ1-3, with D tentatively TRBD1 (5 bases). The source of this sequence is a woman aged 55-69 years with COVID-19, enrolled during active disease. This CDR3 is CASSFQGRENTIYF. CDR3 sequence (DNA): TGTGCCAGCAGCTTTCAGGGAAGGGAAAACACCATATATTTT.